Listed here is a single T cell receptor (beta chain). The antigen remains undetermined. The CDR3 sequence is 17 residues long. Trimming removed 0 bases at V and 9 bases at J, with 18 bases between. Germline V CDR1 and CDR2: LGHNA, YNFKEQ. The sample comes from a study of T cell responses to AZD1222 COVID-19 vaccine. General study points: Rises in breadth and depth of Spike-specific TCRs came after two AZD1222 doses. Most donors were white British and more were female, and clonal diversity was possibly underestimated. Close to half of all spike-specific TCRs reportedly target regions of the variants that are unmutated.

TCRdb's table, derived via immunoSEQ multiplex PCR, lists solely in-frame clones and lacks some. The sample contains approximately 190,000 clones, approximately 90% of which appear only once. The sequencing used peripheral blood, collected on day 0 of AZD1222 vaccination. This rearrangement joins TRBV4-2 to TRBJ1-6; TRBD1 is a possible D gene (6 bases). The receptor was derived from an adult in good health. The CDR3 DNA follows: TGTGCCAGCAGCCAAGAAGGTGCGGGGGGCGGAAGTTCACCCCTCCACTTT. This sequence encodes CASSQEGAGGGSSPLHF.